This TCR beta chain was profiled in a study of identical twins. General study results and limits: Invariant MAIT and iNKT cells could partly confound zero-insertion analyses.

TCRdb analysed the 5' RACE reads with MiXCR anew, one entry per CDR3 protein. The repertoire consists of some 790,000 distinct CDR3 sequences, with 15% to 20% occurring once and the leading ten covering around 13%. This clonotype was seen a handful of times. Its antigen is unknown. Trimming stripped 6 bases from V and 0 bases from J, with 11 bases between. The germline V gene encodes CDR1 LNHDA and CDR2 SQIVND (reference sequence). The CDR3 covers 14 residues. This sample was also put to use in a study of T cells expressing NK-cell markers. From that report: HCMV specificity of the expanded NKG2C+ T cell clones was not established.

The TCR sequence derives from a woman aged 18-29 years in good health. The chain is built from TRBV19 and TRBJ1-1, with D unclear. Material for sequencing was PBMCs. The CDR3 spells CASSLFIMNTEAFF. CDR3 coding DNA: TGTGCCAGTAGCCTTTTTATCATGAACACTGAAGCTTTCTTT.